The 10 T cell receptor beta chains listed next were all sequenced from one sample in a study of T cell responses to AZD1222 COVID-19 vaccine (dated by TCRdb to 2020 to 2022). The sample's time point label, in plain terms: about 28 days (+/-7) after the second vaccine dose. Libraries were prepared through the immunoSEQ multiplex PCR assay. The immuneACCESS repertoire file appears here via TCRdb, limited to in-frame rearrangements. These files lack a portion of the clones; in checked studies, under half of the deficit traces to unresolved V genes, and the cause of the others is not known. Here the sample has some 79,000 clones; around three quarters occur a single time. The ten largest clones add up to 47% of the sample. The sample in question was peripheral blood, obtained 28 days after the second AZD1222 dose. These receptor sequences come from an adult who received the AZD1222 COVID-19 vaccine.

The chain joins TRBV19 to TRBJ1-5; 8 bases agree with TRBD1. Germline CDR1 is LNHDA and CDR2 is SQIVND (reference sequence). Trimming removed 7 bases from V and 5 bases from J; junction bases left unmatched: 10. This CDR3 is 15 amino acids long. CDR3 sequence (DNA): TGTGCCAGTAAGGCGTGGCAGGGGGCGGATCAGCCCCAGCATTTT. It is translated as CASKAWQGADQPQHF.

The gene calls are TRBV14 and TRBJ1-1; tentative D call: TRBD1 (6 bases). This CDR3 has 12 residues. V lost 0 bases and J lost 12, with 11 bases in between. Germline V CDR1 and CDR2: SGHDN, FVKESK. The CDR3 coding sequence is TGTGCCAGCAGCCAAGATGCGGGGGCCTCTTTCTTT. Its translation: CASSQDAGASFF. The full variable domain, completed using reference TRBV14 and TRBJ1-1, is EAGVTQFPSHSVIEKGQTVTLRCDPISGHDNLYWYRRVMGKEIKFLLHFVKESKQDESGMPNNRFLAERTGGTYSTLKVQPAELEDSGVYFCASSQDAGASFFGQGTRLTVV.

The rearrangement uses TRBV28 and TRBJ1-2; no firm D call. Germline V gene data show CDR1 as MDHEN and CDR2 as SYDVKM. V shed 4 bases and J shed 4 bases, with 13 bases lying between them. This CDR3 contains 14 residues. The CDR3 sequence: CASSSAGRAYGYTF. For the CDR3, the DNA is TGTGCCAGCAGTTCCGCGGGTAGGGCCTATGGCTACACCTTC.

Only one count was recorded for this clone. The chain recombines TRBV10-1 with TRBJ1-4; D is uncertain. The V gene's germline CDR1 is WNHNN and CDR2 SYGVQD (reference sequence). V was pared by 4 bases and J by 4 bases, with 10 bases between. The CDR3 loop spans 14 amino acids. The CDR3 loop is CASSGSENNEKLFF. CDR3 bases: TGCGCCAGCAGTGGGTCGGAGAATAATGAAAAACTGTTTTTT.

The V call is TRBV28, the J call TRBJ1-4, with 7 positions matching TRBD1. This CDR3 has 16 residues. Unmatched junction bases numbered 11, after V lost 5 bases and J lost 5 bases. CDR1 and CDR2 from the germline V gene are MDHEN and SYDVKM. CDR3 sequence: CASSPHTGTVNEKLFF. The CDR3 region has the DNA TGTGCCAGCAGTCCTCACACCGGGACAGTCAATGAAAAACTGTTTTTT.

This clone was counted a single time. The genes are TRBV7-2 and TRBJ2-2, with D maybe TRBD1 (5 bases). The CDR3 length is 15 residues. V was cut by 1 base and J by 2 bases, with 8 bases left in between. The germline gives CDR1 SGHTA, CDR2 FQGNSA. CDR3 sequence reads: CASSLDQGNTGELFF. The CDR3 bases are TGTGCCAGCAGCTTAGATCAGGGAAACACCGGGGAGCTGTTTTTT. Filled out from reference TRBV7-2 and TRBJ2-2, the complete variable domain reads GAGVSQSPSNKVTEKGKDVELRCDPISGHTALYWYRQSLGQGLEFLIYFQGNSAPDKSGLPSDRFSAERTGGSVSTLTIQRTQQEDSAVYLCASSLDQGNTGELFFGEGSRLTVL.

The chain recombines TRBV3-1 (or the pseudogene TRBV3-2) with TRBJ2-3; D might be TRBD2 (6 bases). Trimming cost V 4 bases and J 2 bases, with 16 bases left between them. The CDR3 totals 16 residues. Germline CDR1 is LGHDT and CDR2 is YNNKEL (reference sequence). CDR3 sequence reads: CASSRTGLRNTDTQYF. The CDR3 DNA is TGTGCCAGCAGCCGAACGGGACTCCGAAACACAGATACGCAGTATTTT.

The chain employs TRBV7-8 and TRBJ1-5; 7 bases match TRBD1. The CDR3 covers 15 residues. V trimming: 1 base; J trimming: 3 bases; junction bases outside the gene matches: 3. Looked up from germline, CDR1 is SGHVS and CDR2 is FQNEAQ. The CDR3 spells CASSLGTGINQPQHF. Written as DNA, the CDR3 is TGTGCCAGCAGCTTAGGGACAGGAATCAATCAGCCCCAGCATTTT.

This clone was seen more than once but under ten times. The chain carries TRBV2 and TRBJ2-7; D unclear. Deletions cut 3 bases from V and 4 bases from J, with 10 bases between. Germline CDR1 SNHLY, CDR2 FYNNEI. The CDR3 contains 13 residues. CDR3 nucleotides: TGTGCCAGCAGTGATGCCGGGCAGTACGAGCAGTACTTC. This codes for CASSDAGQYEQYF.

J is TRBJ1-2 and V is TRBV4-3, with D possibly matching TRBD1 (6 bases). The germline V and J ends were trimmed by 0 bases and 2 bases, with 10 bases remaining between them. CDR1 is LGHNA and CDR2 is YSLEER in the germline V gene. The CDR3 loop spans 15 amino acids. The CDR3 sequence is CASSQDRTANYGYTF. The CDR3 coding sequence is TGCGCCAGCAGCCAAGATCGGACAGCCAACTATGGCTACACCTTC.